A selection of T cell receptor beta chains follows, all from one sample in a study of Graves' ophthalmopathy and Graves' hyperthyroidism. TCRdb recomputed calls from the multiplex PCR reads with MiXCR, one row per CDR3 protein. The table has approximately 330,000 distinct CDR3 sequences, roughly a sixth seen once. Sequenced input: peripheral blood. Source of these receptors: an adult man with Graves' ophthalmopathy. Each CDR3 is given with its conserved first and last residue. A D gene is named only where the DNA matches it firmly. Size values are once, few and many counts, or a class for expanded clones, and some rows have none.

d_call: TRBD1; clone_size: many; j_call: TRBJ2-7; v_call: TRBV30; cdr3_aa: CAWSKNRGPYEQYF; cdr3_nt: TGTGCCTGGAGTAAGAACAGGGGACCCTACGAGCAGTACTTC
d_call: TRBD2; clone_size: many; j_call: TRBJ2-7; v_call: TRBV11-2; cdr3_aa: CASRTLLAGSYEQYF; cdr3_nt: TGTGCCAGCAGAACATTACTAGCGGGCTCCTACGAGCAGTACTTC
d_call: NA; clone_size: many; j_call: TRBJ1-2; v_call: TRBV19; cdr3_aa: CASSTSGGKDGYTF; cdr3_nt: TGTGCCAGTAGTACGTCGGGGGGGAAGGATGGCTACACCTTC
d_call: NA; clone_size: many; j_call: TRBJ2-5; v_call: TRBV20-1; cdr3_aa: CSARDLRGAKTQYF; cdr3_nt: TGCAGTGCTAGAGATCTCAGGGGGGCGAAGACCCAGTACTTC
d_call: NA; clone_size: many; j_call: TRBJ1-1; v_call: TRBV20-1; cdr3_aa: CSARDELIRTEAFF; cdr3_nt: TGCAGTGCTAGAGATGAGTTGATTCGCACTGAAGCTTTCTTT
d_call: NA; clone_size: many; j_call: TRBJ1-5; v_call: TRBV18; cdr3_aa: CASSPNREPHQPQHF; cdr3_nt: TGTGCCAGCTCACCAAACAGGGAACCCCATCAGCCCCAGCATTTT
d_call: NA; clone_size: many; j_call: TRBJ2-7; v_call: TRBV9; cdr3_aa: CASSVRTDPYEQYF; cdr3_nt: TGTGCCAGCAGCGTAAGGACAGATCCCTACGAGCAGTACTTC
d_call: NA; clone_size: many; j_call: TRBJ1-1; v_call: TRBV12-3/TRBV12-4; cdr3_aa: CASSLLGGLGAEAFF; cdr3_nt: TGTGCCAGCAGTTTATTAGGAGGGCTGGGTGCTGAAGCTTTCTTT
d_call: NA; clone_size: many; j_call: TRBJ1-1; v_call: TRBV6-5; cdr3_aa: CASSRQGRTEAFF; cdr3_nt: TGTGCCAGCAGTCGCCAGGGTCGGACTGAAGCTTTCTTT
d_call: TRBD2; clone_size: many; j_call: TRBJ2-7; v_call: TRBV5-1; cdr3_aa: CASSLVASGSSYEQYF; cdr3_nt: TGCGCCAGCAGCTTGGTTGCTAGCGGGAGTTCCTACGAGCAGTACTTC
d_call: NA; clone_size: many; j_call: TRBJ1-5; v_call: TRBV12-3/TRBV12-4; cdr3_aa: CASSLRGRGNQPQHF; cdr3_nt: TGTGCCAGCAGTTTACGGGGCCGAGGCAATCAGCCCCAGCATTTT
d_call: NA; clone_size: many; j_call: TRBJ1-5; v_call: TRBV2; cdr3_aa: CASSDAGQGGDQPQHF; cdr3_nt: TGTGCCAGCAGTGATGCGGGGCAGGGAGGAGATCAGCCCCAGCATTTT
d_call: TRBD1; clone_size: many; j_call: TRBJ2-7; v_call: TRBV9; cdr3_aa: CASSVDPGQGAYEQYF; cdr3_nt: TGTGCCAGCAGCGTAGACCCGGGACAGGGGGCCTACGAGCAGTACTTC
d_call: NA; clone_size: many; j_call: TRBJ1-2; v_call: TRBV6-5; cdr3_aa: CASSYSRGGHGYTF; cdr3_nt: TGTGCCAGCAGTTACTCGAGGGGTGGTCATGGCTACACCTTC
d_call: NA; clone_size: many; j_call: TRBJ1-6; v_call: TRBV20-1; cdr3_aa: CSARESTVHNSPLHF; cdr3_nt: TGCAGTGCTAGAGAATCGACAGTCCATAATTCACCCCTCCACTTT
d_call: NA; clone_size: NA; j_call: TRBJ2-2; v_call: TRBV7-9; cdr3_aa: CASSARQTNTGELFF; cdr3_nt: TGTGCCAGCAGCGCCCGACAGACGAACACCGGGGAGCTGTTTTTT
d_call: NA; clone_size: many; j_call: TRBJ1-1; v_call: TRBV24-1; cdr3_aa: CATSDDGTRGNTEAFF; cdr3_nt: TGTGCCACCAGTGATGACGGAACCAGAGGGAACACTGAAGCTTTCTTT
d_call: NA; clone_size: many; j_call: TRBJ1-5; v_call: TRBV15; cdr3_aa: CATSRGLGGSNQPQHF; cdr3_nt: TGTGCCACCAGCAGAGGACTGGGGGGTAGCAATCAGCCCCAGCATTTT
d_call: NA; clone_size: once; j_call: TRBJ2-5; v_call: TRBV28; cdr3_aa: CASRYRGETQYF; cdr3_nt: TGTGCCAGCAGATATCGTGGAGAGACCCAGTACTTC
d_call: NA; clone_size: many; j_call: TRBJ2-2; v_call: TRBV2; cdr3_aa: CASNPDGITGELFF; cdr3_nt: TGTGCCAGCAACCCCGACGGAATCACCGGGGAGCTGTTTTTT
d_call: NA; clone_size: many; j_call: TRBJ1-1; v_call: TRBV12-3/TRBV12-4; cdr3_aa: CASSPNQNLYTEAFF; cdr3_nt: TGTGCCAGCAGTCCCAACCAGAACCTCTACACTGAAGCTTTCTTT
d_call: NA; clone_size: NA; j_call: TRBJ2-7; v_call: TRBV15; cdr3_aa: CATSTTADRYEQYF; cdr3_nt: TGTGCCACCAGCACGACAGCCGATCGCTACGAGCAGTACTTC
d_call: TRBD1; clone_size: NA; j_call: TRBJ1-3; v_call: TRBV29-1; cdr3_aa: CSAQQGFGNTIYF; cdr3_nt: TGCAGCGCACAACAGGGGTTCGGAAACACCATATATTTT
d_call: TRBD1; clone_size: NA; j_call: TRBJ1-3; v_call: TRBV12-3/TRBV12-4; cdr3_aa: CASRQQGNSGNTIYF; cdr3_nt: TGTGCCAGCAGACAACAGGGGAACTCTGGAAACACCATATATTTT
d_call: NA; clone_size: many; j_call: TRBJ2-7; v_call: TRBV5-1; cdr3_aa: CATILDSFGEQYF; cdr3_nt: TGCGCCACCATTTTGGACAGTTTCGGCGAGCAGTACTTC
d_call: NA; clone_size: many; j_call: TRBJ2-2; v_call: TRBV5-1; cdr3_aa: CASSLLGHTGELFF; cdr3_nt: TGCGCCAGCAGCTTGTTGGGACACACCGGGGAGCTGTTTTTT
d_call: TRBD1; clone_size: many; j_call: TRBJ1-1; v_call: TRBV7-8; cdr3_aa: CASSSLTGGPTEAFF; cdr3_nt: TGTGCCAGCAGCTCCTTGACAGGGGGACCCACTGAAGCTTTCTTT
d_call: NA; clone_size: many; j_call: TRBJ1-5; v_call: TRBV6-4; cdr3_aa: CASSIVLYSSSNQPQHF; cdr3_nt: TGTGCCAGCAGTATAGTATTGTACTCTTCCTCCAATCAGCCCCAGCATTTT
d_call: NA; clone_size: many; j_call: TRBJ1-1; v_call: TRBV6-2/TRBV6-3; cdr3_aa: CASSPPLGKRGGTEAFF; cdr3_nt: TGTGCCAGCAGTCCCCCCCTCGGAAAACGGGGTGGCACTGAAGCTTTCTTT
d_call: NA; clone_size: many; j_call: TRBJ1-2; v_call: TRBV3-1; cdr3_aa: CASSHGPGYTF; cdr3_nt: TGTGCCAGCAGCCATGGACCTGGCTACACCTTC
d_call: NA; clone_size: many; j_call: TRBJ2-7; v_call: TRBV19; cdr3_aa: CASSPGRSSFDEQYF; cdr3_nt: TGTGCCAGTAGCCCGGGACGGAGTAGTTTCGACGAGCAGTACTTC
d_call: TRBD2; clone_size: many; j_call: TRBJ2-7; v_call: TRBV6-1; cdr3_aa: CASNLAGAYEQYF; cdr3_nt: TGTGCCAGCAACTTAGCGGGCGCCTACGAGCAGTACTTC
d_call: NA; clone_size: many; j_call: TRBJ2-7; v_call: TRBV7-3; cdr3_aa: CASSLTADVHEQYF; cdr3_nt: TGTGCCAGCAGCTTAACGGCAGACGTCCACGAGCAGTACTTC
d_call: NA; clone_size: many; j_call: TRBJ1-1; v_call: TRBV20-1; cdr3_aa: CSARALKGMNTEAFF; cdr3_nt: TGCAGTGCTAGAGCTTTAAAGGGAATGAACACTGAAGCTTTCTTT
d_call: NA; clone_size: many; j_call: TRBJ1-3; v_call: TRBV6-5; cdr3_aa: CASSYTGSGNTIYF; cdr3_nt: TGTGCCAGCAGTTATACAGGGTCTGGAAACACCATATATTTT
d_call: NA; clone_size: many; j_call: TRBJ2-7; v_call: TRBV20-1; cdr3_aa: CSATSLGFEIEQYF; cdr3_nt: TGCAGTGCTACCTCCTTGGGTTTCGAAATCGAGCAGTACTTC
d_call: NA; clone_size: many; j_call: TRBJ1-1; v_call: TRBV12-3/TRBV12-4; cdr3_aa: CASSDTNTEAFF; cdr3_nt: TGTGCCAGCAGCGATACAAACACTGAAGCTTTCTTT
d_call: TRBD2; clone_size: few; j_call: TRBJ2-7; v_call: TRBV4-2; cdr3_aa: CASSPSGTSGSYEQYF; cdr3_nt: TGTGCCAGCAGCCCTTCCGGGACTAGCGGCTCCTACGAGCAGTACTTC
d_call: NA; clone_size: many; j_call: TRBJ1-5; v_call: TRBV20-1; cdr3_aa: CSASTTGAWNQPQHF; cdr3_nt: TGCAGTGCCAGCACGACCGGGGCGTGGAATCAGCCCCAGCATTTT
d_call: NA; clone_size: NA; j_call: TRBJ1-2; v_call: TRBV20-1; cdr3_aa: CSARDTNYGYTF; cdr3_nt: TGCAGTGCTAGAGATACTAACTATGGCTACACCTTC
d_call: TRBD1; clone_size: NA; j_call: TRBJ1-2; v_call: TRBV28; cdr3_aa: CASSASGTGARRDGYTF; cdr3_nt: TGTGCCAGCAGTGCGTCCGGGACAGGGGCGCGGAGGGATGGCTACACCTTC
d_call: NA; clone_size: many; j_call: TRBJ1-1; v_call: TRBV12-3/TRBV12-4; cdr3_aa: CASRIGGTEAFF; cdr3_nt: TGTGCCAGCAGAATTGGGGGCACTGAAGCTTTCTTT
d_call: NA; clone_size: many; j_call: TRBJ2-2; v_call: TRBV7-8; cdr3_aa: CASSLASEGTGELFF; cdr3_nt: TGTGCCAGCAGCTTAGCGTCTGAGGGGACCGGGGAGCTGTTTTTT
d_call: NA; clone_size: many; j_call: TRBJ1-4; v_call: TRBV7-9; cdr3_aa: CASSFASSPKLFF; cdr3_nt: TGTGCCAGCAGCTTCGCCAGTTCCCCAAAACTGTTTTTT